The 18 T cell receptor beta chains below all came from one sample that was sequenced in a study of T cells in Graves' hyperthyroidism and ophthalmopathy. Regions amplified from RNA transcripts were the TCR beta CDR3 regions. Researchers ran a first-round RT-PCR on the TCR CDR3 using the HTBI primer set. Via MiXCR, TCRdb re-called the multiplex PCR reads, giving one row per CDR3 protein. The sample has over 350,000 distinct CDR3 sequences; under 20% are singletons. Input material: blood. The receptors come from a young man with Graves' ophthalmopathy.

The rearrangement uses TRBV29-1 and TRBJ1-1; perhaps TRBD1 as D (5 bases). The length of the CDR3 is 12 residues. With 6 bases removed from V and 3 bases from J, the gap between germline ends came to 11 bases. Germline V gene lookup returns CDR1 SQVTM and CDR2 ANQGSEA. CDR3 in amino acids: CSVGEGYTEAFF. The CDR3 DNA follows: TGCAGCGTAGGGGAGGGGTACACTGAAGCTTTCTTT.

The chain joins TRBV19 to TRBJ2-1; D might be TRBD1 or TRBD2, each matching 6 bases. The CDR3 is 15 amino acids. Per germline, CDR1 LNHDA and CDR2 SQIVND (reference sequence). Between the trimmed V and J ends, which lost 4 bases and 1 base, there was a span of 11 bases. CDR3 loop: CASSTSGASYNEQFF. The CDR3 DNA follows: TGTGCCAGTAGTACCTCGGGGGCATCCTACAATGAGCAGTTCTTC.

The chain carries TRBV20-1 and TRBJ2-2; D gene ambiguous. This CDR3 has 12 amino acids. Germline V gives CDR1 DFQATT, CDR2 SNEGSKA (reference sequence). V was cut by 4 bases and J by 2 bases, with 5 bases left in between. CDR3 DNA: TGCAGTGCTATGGGTAACACCGGGGAGCTGTTTTTT. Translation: CSAMGNTGELFF.

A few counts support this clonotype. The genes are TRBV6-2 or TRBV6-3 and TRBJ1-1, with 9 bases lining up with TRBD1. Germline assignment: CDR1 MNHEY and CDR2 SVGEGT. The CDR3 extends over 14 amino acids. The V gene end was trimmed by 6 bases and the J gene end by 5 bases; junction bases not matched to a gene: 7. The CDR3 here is CASRTTGGRTEAFF. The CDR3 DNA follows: TGTGCCAGCAGGACGACAGGGGGTAGGACTGAAGCTTTCTTT.

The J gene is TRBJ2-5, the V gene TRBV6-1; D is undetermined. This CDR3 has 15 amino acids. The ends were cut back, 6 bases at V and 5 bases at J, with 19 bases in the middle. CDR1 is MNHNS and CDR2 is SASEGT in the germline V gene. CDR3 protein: CASSLSLPASETQYF. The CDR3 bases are TGTGCCAGCAGCTTATCCCTACCAGCGTCCGAGACCCAGTACTTC.

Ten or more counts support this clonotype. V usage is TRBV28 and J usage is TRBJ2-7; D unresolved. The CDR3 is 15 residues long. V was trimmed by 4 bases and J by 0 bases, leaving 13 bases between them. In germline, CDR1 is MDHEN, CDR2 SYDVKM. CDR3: CASSSPTISSYEQYF. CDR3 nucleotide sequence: TGTGCCAGCAGTTCCCCTACCATTAGCTCCTACGAGCAGTACTTC.

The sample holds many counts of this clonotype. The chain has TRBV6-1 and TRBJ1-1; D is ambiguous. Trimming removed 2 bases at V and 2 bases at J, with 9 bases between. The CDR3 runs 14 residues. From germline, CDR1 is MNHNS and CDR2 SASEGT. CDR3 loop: CASSERGINTEAFF. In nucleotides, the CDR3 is TGTGCCAGCAGTGAACGAGGGATAAACACTGAAGCTTTCTTT.

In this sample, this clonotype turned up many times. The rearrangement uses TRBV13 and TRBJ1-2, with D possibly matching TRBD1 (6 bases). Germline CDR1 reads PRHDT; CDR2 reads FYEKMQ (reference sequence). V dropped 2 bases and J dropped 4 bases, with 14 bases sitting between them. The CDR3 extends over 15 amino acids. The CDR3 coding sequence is TGTGCCAGCAGCTTACTACAGGGAGAAGGCTATGGCTACACCTTC. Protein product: CASSLLQGEGYGYTF.

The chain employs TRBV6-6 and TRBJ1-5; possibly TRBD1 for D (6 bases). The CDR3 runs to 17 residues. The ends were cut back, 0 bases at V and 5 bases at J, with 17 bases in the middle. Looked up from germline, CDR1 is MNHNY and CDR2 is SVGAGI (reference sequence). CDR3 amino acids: CASSYSIRGEEYQPQHF. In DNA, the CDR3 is TGTGCCAGCAGTTACTCGATAAGGGGGGAGGAGTATCAGCCCCAGCATTTT.

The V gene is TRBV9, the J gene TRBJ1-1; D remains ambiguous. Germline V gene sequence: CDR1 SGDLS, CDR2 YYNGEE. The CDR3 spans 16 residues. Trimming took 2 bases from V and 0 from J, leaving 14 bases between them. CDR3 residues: CASSVGYDLLNTEAFF. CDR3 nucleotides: TGTGCCAGCAGCGTTGGGTATGACTTACTGAACACTGAAGCTTTCTTT. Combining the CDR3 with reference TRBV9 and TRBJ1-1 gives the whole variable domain DSGVTQTPKHLITATGQRVTLRCSPRSGDLSVYWYQQSLDQGLQFLIQYYNGEERAKGNILERFSAQQFPDLHSELNLSSLELGDSALYFCASSVGYDLLNTEAFFGQGTRLTVV.

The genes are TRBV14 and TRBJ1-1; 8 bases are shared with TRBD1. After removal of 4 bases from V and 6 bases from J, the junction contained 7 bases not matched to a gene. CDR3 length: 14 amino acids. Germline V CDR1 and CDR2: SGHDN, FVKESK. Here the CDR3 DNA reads TGTGCCAGCAGCCCCAGGACAGGGAGGGCTGAAGCTTTCTTT. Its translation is CASSPRTGRAEAFF.

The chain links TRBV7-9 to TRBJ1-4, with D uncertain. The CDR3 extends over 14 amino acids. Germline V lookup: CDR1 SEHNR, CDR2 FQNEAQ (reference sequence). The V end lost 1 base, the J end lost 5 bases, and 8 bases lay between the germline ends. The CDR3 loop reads CASSLETENEKLFF. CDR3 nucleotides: TGTGCCAGCAGCTTAGAAACTGAGAATGAAAAACTGTTTTTT.

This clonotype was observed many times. The CDR3 DNA reads TGTGCCAGCAGCCTCCTTGGCGGGGGGTTCTACAATGAGCAGTTCTTC. It yields the protein CASSLLGGGFYNEQFF. V is TRBV28 and J is TRBJ2-1, with 8 positions matching TRBD2. V was clipped by 6 bases and J by 3 bases; unmatched bases: 10. Germline V lookup: CDR1 MDHEN, CDR2 SYDVKM. The length of the CDR3 is 16 residues.

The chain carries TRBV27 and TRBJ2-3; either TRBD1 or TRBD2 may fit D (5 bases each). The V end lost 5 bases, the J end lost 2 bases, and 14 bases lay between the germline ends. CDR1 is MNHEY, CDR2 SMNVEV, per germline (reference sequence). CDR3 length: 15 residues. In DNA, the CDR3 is TGTGCCAGCAGTATGGGGGAGTGGGTCACAGATACGCAGTATTTT. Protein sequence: CASSMGEWVTDTQYF.

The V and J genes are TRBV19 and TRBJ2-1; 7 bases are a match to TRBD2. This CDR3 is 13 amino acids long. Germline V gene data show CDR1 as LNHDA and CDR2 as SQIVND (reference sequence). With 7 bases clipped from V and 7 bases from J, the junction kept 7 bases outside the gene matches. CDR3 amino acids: CASNGLGGNEQFF. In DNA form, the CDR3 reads TGTGCCAGTAATGGACTAGGTGGTAATGAGCAGTTCTTC.

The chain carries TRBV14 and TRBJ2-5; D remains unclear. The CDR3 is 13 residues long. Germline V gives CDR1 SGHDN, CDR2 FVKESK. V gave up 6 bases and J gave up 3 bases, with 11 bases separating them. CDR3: CASSPWVEETQYF. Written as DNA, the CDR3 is TGTGCCAGCAGTCCTTGGGTAGAAGAGACCCAGTACTTC.

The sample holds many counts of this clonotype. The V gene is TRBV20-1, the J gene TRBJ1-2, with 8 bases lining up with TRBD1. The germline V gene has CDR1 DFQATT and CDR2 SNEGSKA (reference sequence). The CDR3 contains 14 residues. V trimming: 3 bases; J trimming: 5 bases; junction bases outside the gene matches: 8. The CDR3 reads CSASQPGGGYGYTF. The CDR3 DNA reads TGCAGTGCTAGTCAACCAGGGGGCGGATATGGCTACACCTTC.

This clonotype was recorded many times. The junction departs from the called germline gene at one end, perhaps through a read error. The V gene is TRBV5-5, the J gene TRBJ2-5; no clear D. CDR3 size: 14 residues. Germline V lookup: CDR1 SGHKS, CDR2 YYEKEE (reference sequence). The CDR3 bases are TGTGCCAACAGCTTGGTTGGAGAACAAGAGACCCAGTACTTC. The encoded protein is CANSLVGEQETQYF.